Below are 9 T cell receptor beta chains sequenced from a single sample in a study of blood T cell repertoires in COVID-19. TCRdb's table, derived via immunoSEQ multiplex PCR, lists solely in-frame clones and lacks some. The table has tens of thousands of clones, less than 85% seen once; the top ten hold 15% to 20%. Sequenced input: peripheral blood. Receptors were obtained from a man aged 55-75 years with acute or convalescent COVID-19.

This sequence joins TRBV28 and TRBJ1-5; TRBD1 might be the D (5 bases). CDR1 is MDHEN, CDR2 SYDVKM, per germline. The CDR3 runs 13 residues. V gave up 8 bases and J gave up 7 bases, with 15 bases separating them. The CDR3 reads CASGGARSQPQHF. In DNA, the CDR3 is TGTGCCAGCGGCGGGGCCAGGAGCCAGCCCCAGCATTTT. The full variable domain, rest sourced from reference TRBV28 and TRBJ1-5, is DVKVTQSSRYLVKRTGEKVFLECVQDMDHENMFWYRQDPGLGLRLIYFSYDVKMKEKGDIPEGYSVSREKKERFSLILESASTNQTSMYLCASGGARSQPQHFGDGTRLSIL.

The chain carries TRBV2 and TRBJ2-7, with 8 bases lining up with TRBD2. CDR3 length equals 15 residues. V lost 6 bases to trimming and J lost 1 base; unmatched junction nucleotides: 8. Germline-derived CDR1 and CDR2 are SNHLY and FYNNEI. The CDR3 loop is CASRPLTSGSYEQYF. For the CDR3, the DNA is TGTGCCAGCAGGCCCCTCACTAGCGGATCCTACGAGCAGTACTTC.

The chain uses TRBV2 and TRBJ2-2; a possible D gene is TRBD2 (5 bases). This CDR3 is built from 16 residues. The V gene lost 6 bases and the J gene lost 5 bases, with 19 bases spanning the gap. Looked up from germline, CDR1 is SNHLY and CDR2 is FYNNEI. CDR3 nucleotides: TGTGCCAGCAGCTCCCATCCGGGGTTGGGTACCGGGGAGCTGTTTTTT. This encodes CASSSHPGLGTGELFF.

The chain combines TRBV5-1 with TRBJ1-1; D unclear. The CDR3 contains 14 residues. Trimming took off 2 bases at V and 3 bases at J, with 11 bases between the two ends. CDR1 is SGHRS and CDR2 is YFSETQ in the germline V gene. CDR3 amino acids: CASSFGPSDTEAFF. In DNA, the CDR3 is TGCGCCAGCAGCTTTGGGCCGTCGGACACTGAAGCTTTCTTT.

J is TRBJ2-7 and V is TRBV19; D not certain. With 7 bases removed from V and 0 bases from J, the gap between germline ends came to 13 bases. The CDR3 contains 14 residues. CDR1 is LNHDA and CDR2 is SQIVND in the germline V gene (reference sequence). The CDR3 coding sequence is TGTGCCAGTACCCCCGGAAGGAGCTCCTACGAGCAGTACTTC. Protein: CASTPGRSSYEQYF.

Only one count was recorded for this clone. Written as DNA, the CDR3 is TGTGCCAGCAGTTTGAGAGATGAAAAACTGTTTTTT. It specifies CASSLRDEKLFF. This chain uses TRBV28 with TRBJ1-4; D is unclear. Per germline, CDR1 MDHEN and CDR2 SYDVKM. CDR3 size: 12 residues. V lost 3 bases, J lost 6 bases, and 5 bases lay in between.

CDR3 in amino acids: CASSGHRDGQPQHF. The CDR3 DNA reads TGTGCCAGCAGCGGCCACAGGGACGGTCAGCCCCAGCATTTT. The rearrangement links TRBV2 to TRBJ1-5; tentatively, D is TRBD1 (6 bases). V lost 6 bases, J lost 6 bases, and 15 bases lay in between. The CDR3 spans 14 residues. Germline V CDR1 and CDR2: SNHLY, FYNNEI.

V is TRBV28 and J is TRBJ2-5; 7 bases fit TRBD2. CDR1 is MDHEN and CDR2 is SYDVKM in the germline V gene. J was trimmed by 2 bases and V by 4 bases; bases with no gene match: 10. This CDR3 comprises 16 residues. CDR3: CASSSLRLAEQETQYF. CDR3 in DNA: TGTGCCAGCAGTTCACTCCGCCTAGCGGAGCAAGAGACCCAGTACTTC. Together with reference TRBV28 and TRBJ2-5, the CDR3 gives the full variable domain: DVKVTQSSRYLVKRTGEKVFLECVQDMDHENMFWYRQDPGLGLRLIYFSYDVKMKEKGDIPEGYSVSREKKERFSLILESASTNQTSMYLCASSSLRLAEQETQYFGPGTRLLVL.

This clone was recorded once. The chain links TRBV7-2 to TRBJ2-4; D not certain. The CDR3 loop spans 17 amino acids. The V and J ends lost 3 bases and 0 bases respectively, with 15 bases between them. Germline assignment: CDR1 SGHTA and CDR2 FQGNSA. The CDR3 DNA reads TGTGCCAGCAGCTTCTCCGAGGTCCAGCTAGCCAAAAACATTCAGTACTTC. Its translation: CASSFSEVQLAKNIQYF.